This T cell receptor beta chain derives from a study of Graves' ophthalmopathy and Graves' hyperthyroidism. Study results and limitations: Blood also held most thyroid clonotypes expanded above 0.001 frequency.

The authors defined stable hyperthyroidism as no ophthalmopathy within 18 months of follow-up. This clonotype was detected ten times or more. Its antigen is as yet unknown. Amplified material comprised TCR beta CDR3 regions derived from RNA transcripts. A first-round RT-PCR used HTBI primers, followed by a second-round multiplex PCR. TCRdb re-derived calls from the multiplex PCR reads in MiXCR, one entry per CDR3 protein. The sample contains just over 600,000 distinct CDR3 sequences, approximately 21% of which appear only once. Trimming stripped 3 bases from V and 5 bases from J, with 16 bases between. Germline V gene data show CDR1 as LGHNA and CDR2 as YNFKEQ. This CDR3 is 15 amino acids long.

Sequenced material: peripheral blood. The V gene is TRBV4-2, the J gene TRBJ2-5, with D unclear. This TCR came from a woman between 18 and 29 years old with stable Graves' hyperthyroidism. Some clones in this sample may be carry-over from other donors' samples. The CDR3 sequence is CASSQVAASEETQYF. The CDR3 DNA reads as TGTGCCAGCAGCCAGGTCGCAGCTAGTGAGGAGACCCAGTACTTC.